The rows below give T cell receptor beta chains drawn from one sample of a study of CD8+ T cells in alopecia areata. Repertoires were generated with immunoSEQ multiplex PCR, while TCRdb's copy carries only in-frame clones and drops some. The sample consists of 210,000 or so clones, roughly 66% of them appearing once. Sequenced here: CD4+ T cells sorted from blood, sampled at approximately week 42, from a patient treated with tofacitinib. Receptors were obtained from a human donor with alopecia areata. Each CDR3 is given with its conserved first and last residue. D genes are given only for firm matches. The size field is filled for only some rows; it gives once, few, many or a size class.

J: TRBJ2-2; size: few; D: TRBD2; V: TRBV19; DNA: TGTGCCAGGGCCTGGCTAGCGGGGCCAAACACCGGGGAGCTGTTTTTT; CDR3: CARAWLAGPNTGELFF
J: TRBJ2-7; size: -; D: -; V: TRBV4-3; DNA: TGCGCCAGCAGCCAAGATATTGGGGGGAGGTACGAGCAGTACTTC; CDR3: CASSQDIGGRYEQYF
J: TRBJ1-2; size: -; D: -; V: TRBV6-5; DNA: TGTGCCAGCAGCCGCGGACAAACCTATGGCTACACCTTC; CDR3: CASSRGQTYGYTF
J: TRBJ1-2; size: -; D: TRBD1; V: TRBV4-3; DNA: TGCGCCAGCAGCCAAGAGGCGCGGGGACAGGGAAATGGCTACACCTTC; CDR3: CASSQEARGQGNGYTF
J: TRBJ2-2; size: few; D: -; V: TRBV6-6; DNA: TGTGCCAGCAGTACGAACACCGGGGAGCTGTTTTTT; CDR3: CASSTNTGELFF
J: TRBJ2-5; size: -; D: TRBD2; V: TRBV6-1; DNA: TGTGCCAGCAGTCGGAGGCAGGGAGGGGAGACCCAGTACTTC; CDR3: CASSRRQGGETQYF
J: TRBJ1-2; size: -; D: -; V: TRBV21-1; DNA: TGTGCCAGCAATTCAAGCGGGGGCTACACCTTC; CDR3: CASNSSGGYTF
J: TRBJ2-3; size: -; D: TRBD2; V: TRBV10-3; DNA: TGTGCCATCACCGCGGGCAGCGGGGCGATCACAGATACGCAGTATTTT; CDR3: CAITAGSGAITDTQYF
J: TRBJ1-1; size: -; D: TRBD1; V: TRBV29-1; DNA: TGCAGCGTCCACCGAACCGGGACAGTGAACACTGAAGCTTTCTTT; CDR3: CSVHRTGTVNTEAFF
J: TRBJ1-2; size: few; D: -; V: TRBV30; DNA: TGTGCCTGGAATTGGGACGGTGGCTACACCTTC; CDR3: CAWNWDGGYTF
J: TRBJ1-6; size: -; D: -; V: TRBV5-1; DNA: TGCGCCAGCAGCTTGGGTGCAAGGACAAGTAATTCACCCCTCCACTTT; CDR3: CASSLGARTSNSPLHF
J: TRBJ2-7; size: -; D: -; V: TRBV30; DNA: TGTGCCTGGAGTGGACGGGACACCTCCGATGGGCAGTACTTC; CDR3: CAWSGRDTSDGQYF
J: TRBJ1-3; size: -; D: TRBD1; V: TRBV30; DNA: TGTGCCTATGACAGGGCCTTCTCTGGAAACACCATATATTTT; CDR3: CAYDRAFSGNTIYF
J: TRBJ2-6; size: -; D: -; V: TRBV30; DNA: TGTGCCTGGAGTGTTCTAGGGGGAGTCGCTGGGGCCAACGTCCTGACTTTC; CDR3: CAWSVLGGVAGANVLTF
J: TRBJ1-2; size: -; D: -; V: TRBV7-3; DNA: TGTGCCAGCAGCCCAGGGACGGCCTATGGCTACACCTTC; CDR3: CASSPGTAYGYTF
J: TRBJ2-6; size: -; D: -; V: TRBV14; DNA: TGTGCCAGCAGCCAACCCCAGGGCTGGGCCAACGTCCTGACTTTC; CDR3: CASSQPQGWANVLTF
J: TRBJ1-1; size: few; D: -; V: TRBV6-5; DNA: TGTGCCACCACGGGGACCCTACTGAACACTGAAGCTTTCTTT; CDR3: CATTGTLLNTEAFF
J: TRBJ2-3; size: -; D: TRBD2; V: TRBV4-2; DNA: TGTGCCAGCAGCCAAAGAGGAAGGACTAGCATCGGCACAGATACGCAGTATTTT; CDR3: CASSQRGRTSIGTDTQYF
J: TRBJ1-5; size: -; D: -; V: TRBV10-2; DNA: TGCGCCAGCAGTCCCGTAGCGATAAGCAATCAGCCCCAGCATTTT; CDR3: CASSPVAISNQPQHF
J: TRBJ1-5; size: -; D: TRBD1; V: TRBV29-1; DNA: TGCAGCGCCACCTCAGGACAGGGCGGTCAGCCCCAGCATTTT; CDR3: CSATSGQGGQPQHF
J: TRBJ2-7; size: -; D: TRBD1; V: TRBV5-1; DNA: TGCGCCAGCAGCACACCAGGGGGCGAATCGTACGAGCAGTACTTC; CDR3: CASSTPGGESYEQYF
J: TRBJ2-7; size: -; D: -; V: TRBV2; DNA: TGTGCCAGCAGTGAATCCGTCGGGTACGAGCAGTACTTC; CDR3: CASSESVGYEQYF
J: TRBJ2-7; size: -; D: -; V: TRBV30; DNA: TGTGCCTGGAGTGCGTTCACAGCCTACGAGCAGTACTTC; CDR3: CAWSAFTAYEQYF
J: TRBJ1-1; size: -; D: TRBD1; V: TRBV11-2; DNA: TGTGCCAGCAGCCCCAGGGGGAATTTGAACACTGAAGCTTTCTTT; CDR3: CASSPRGNLNTEAFF
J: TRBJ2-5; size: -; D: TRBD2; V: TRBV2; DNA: TGTGCCAGCAGCACTAGCGGGGGGGCCCTTGGGGAGCAGTACTTC; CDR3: CASSTSGGALGEQYF
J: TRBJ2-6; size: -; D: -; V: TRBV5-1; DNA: TGCGCCAGCAGCCTACAAGGCTCTGGGGCCAACGTCCTGACTTTC; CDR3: CASSLQGSGANVLTF
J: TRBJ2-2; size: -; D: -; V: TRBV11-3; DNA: TGTGCCAGCAGCTCCACGGGGACCGGGGAGCTGTTTTTT; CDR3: CASSSTGTGELFF
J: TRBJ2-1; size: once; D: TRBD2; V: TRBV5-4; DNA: TGTGCCAGCAGCTCTAGCGGGGGAAACTACAATGAGCAGTTCTTC; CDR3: CASSSSGGNYNEQFF
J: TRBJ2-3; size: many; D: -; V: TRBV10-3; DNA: TGTGCCATCAGTGAAACAACGGATACGCAGTATTTT; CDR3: CAISETTDTQYF
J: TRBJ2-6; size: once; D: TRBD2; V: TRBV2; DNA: TGTGCCGGGGCTAGCGGGGGGGCCTCTGGGGCCAACGTCCTGACTTTC; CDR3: CAGASGGASGANVLTF
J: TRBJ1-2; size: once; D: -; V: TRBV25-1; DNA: TGTGCCAGCCGCAGGGACTATGGCTACACCTTC; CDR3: CASRRDYGYTF
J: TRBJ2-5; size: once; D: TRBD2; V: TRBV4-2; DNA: TGTGCCAGCAGCCTCGGGACTAGCGGCGCAGGAGAGTGGACCCAGTACTTC; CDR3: CASSLGTSGAGEWTQYF
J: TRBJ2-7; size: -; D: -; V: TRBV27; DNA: TGTGCCAGCATGGGATTTGGGCAGACCTACGAGCAGTACTTC; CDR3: CASMGFGQTYEQYF
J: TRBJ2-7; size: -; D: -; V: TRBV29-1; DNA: TGCAGCGTTGGGTATGCAGGGACCCACGAGCAGTACTTC; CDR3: CSVGYAGTHEQYF
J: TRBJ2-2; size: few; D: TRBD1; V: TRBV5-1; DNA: TGCGCCAGCGGGAAGGGGGCGCCGCAGAACACCGGGGAGCTGTTTTTT; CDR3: CASGKGAPQNTGELFF
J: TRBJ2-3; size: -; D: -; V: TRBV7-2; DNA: TGTGCCAGCAGCTTCTCCAGAAGCACAGATACGCAGTATTTT; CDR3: CASSFSRSTDTQYF
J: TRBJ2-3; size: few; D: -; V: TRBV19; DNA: TGTGCCAGTAGTTTGACAGGCTCTAGCACAGATACGCAGTATTTT; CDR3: CASSLTGSSTDTQYF
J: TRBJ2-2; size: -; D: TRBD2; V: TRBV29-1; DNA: TGCAGCGTTGTGTCCGGGGGGGCCGCCGGGGAGCTGTTTTTT; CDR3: CSVVSGGAAGELFF
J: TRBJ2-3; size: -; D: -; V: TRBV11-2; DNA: TGTGCCAGCAGCTTCGAACAGGTTGTGCAGTATTTT; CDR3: CASSFEQVVQYF
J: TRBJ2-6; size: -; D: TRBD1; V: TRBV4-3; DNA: TGCGCCAGCAGCCAAGAGAGACAGGGGCGGGCCGGGGCCAACGTCCTGACTTTC; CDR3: CASSQERQGRAGANVLTF
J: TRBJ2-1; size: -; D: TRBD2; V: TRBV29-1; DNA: TGCAGCGTTGGGGGACTAGCGGGGAACAATGAGCAGTTCTTC; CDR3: CSVGGLAGNNEQFF
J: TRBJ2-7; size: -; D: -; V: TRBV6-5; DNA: TGTGCCAGCAGTTTAACAGGGAGCGAGCAGTACTTC; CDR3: CASSLTGSEQYF
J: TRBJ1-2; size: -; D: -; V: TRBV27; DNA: TGTGCCAGCAGTACGAAGGGGGGGCACTATGGCTACACCTTC; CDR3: CASSTKGGHYGYTF
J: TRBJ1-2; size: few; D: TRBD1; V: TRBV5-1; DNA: TGCGCCAGCAGCTTGGACGATGACAGGGCCTATGGCTACACCTTC; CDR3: CASSLDDDRAYGYTF
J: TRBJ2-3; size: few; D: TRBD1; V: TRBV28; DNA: TGTGCCAGCAGACCGACAGGGGGCGAAACAGATACGCAGTATTTT; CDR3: CASRPTGGETDTQYF
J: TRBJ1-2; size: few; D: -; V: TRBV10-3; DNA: TGTGCCACCTCCCTCCAAGCTAACTATGGCTACACCTTC; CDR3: CATSLQANYGYTF
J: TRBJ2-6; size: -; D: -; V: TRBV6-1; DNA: TGTGCCAGCAGAGAAATAAGCTCTGGGGCCAACGTCCTGACTTTC; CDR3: CASREISSGANVLTF
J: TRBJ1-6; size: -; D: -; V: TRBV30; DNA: TGTGCCTGGAGTTCGTGGGACGCTGGCCGGGAAGGTTCACCCCTCCACTTT; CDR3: CAWSSWDAGREGSPLHF
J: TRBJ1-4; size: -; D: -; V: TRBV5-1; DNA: TGCGCCAGCAGCTTTTCGGGAAGGGGTGAAAAACTGTTTTTT; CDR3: CASSFSGRGEKLFF
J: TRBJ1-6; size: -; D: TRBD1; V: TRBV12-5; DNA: TGTGCTAGTGGTTTAGGGGACAGCCAAAATTCACCCCTCCACTTT; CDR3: CASGLGDSQNSPLHF
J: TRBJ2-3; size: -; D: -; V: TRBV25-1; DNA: TGTGCCAGCAGCCCAGGGACTAGCACAGATACGCAGTATTTT; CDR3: CASSPGTSTDTQYF
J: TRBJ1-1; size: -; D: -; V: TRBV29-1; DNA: TGCAGCGTTGACGGCCACCGGACAGCAAACTTGCCCATGAACACTGAAGCTTTCTTT; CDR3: CSVDGHRTANLPMNTEAFF
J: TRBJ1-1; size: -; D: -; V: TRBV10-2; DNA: TGCGCCACCCGGGGCGCCTTGAACACTGAAGCTTTCTTT; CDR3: CATRGALNTEAFF
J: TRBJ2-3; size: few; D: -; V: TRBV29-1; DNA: TGCAGCGTTGCGCGAGGGCGAATGGATACGCAGTATTTT; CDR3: CSVARGRMDTQYF
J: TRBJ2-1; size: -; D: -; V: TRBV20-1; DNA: TGCAGTGCTAGGGGATACAATGAGCAGTTCTTC; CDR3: CSARGYNEQFF
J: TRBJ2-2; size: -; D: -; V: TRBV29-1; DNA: TGCAGCATTAGACAGGCCCTTACCGGGGAGCTGTTTTTT; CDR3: CSIRQALTGELFF
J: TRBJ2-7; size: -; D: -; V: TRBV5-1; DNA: TGCGCCAGCAGCTTGCAAGGCAGGGTCAACGAGCAGTACTTC; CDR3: CASSLQGRVNEQYF
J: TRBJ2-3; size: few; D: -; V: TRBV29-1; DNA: TGCAGCGCGGAGGTGGGGGGGCTGGGCACAGATACGCAGTATTTT; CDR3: CSAEVGGLGTDTQYF
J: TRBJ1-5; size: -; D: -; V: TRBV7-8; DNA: TGTGCCAGCAGCCCCACTGAGGGCAGCAATCAGCCCCAGCATTTT; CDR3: CASSPTEGSNQPQHF